This TCR beta chain was identified in a study of cytomegalovirus exposure and HLA in healthy donors. Study context: The same platform was used for the approximately 110 validation repertoires and the 500 to 700 first-cohort repertoires, a later analysis reported.

The study drew the donors from its 120-subject validation cohort, separate from the roughly 670-subject first cohort. General study findings and limits: The tendency of first-cohort TCR clusters to co-occur in the 90 to 150 validation repertoires emerged from a later analysis. It was 164 TCR beta chains that were listed as cytomegalovirus-associated.

V lost 0 bases, J lost 3 bases, and 11 bases lay in between. This CDR3 is 15 amino acids long. Germline loops: CDR1 MNHEY, CDR2 SVGAGI. In the case of this clone: What it recognizes is unknown.

Using immunoSEQ multiplex PCR, the repertoire was profiled, and TCRdb retains in-frame clones only, with some absent. The sample contains over 150,000 clones, approximately 96% of which appear only once. Material for sequencing was PBMCs. The TCR comes from a woman aged 18 to 35 in good health and CMV-seronegative. This chain links TRBV6-5 with TRBJ1-1; D ambiguous. This CDR3 reads CASSYSGRDDTEAFF. The CDR3, as DNA: TGTGCCAGCAGTTACTCGGGGAGAGACGACACTGAAGCTTTCTTT.